This entry is about one T cell receptor beta chain. Any patient presenting with uncontrolled infection, other autoimmune disease, pregnancy or lactation was left out. Using RNA transcripts as the source, TCR beta CDR3 regions were amplified. TCR CDR3 regions were first amplified by RT-PCR with HTBI primers. Each CDR3 protein is one row after TCRdb ran MiXCR on the multiplex PCR reads. Counted here are 490,000 or so distinct CDR3 sequences, about 20% occurring once; the ten biggest clones make up about 53%. This entry is derived from a study of T cells in Graves' hyperthyroidism and ophthalmopathy. This TCR was sampled from a woman aged 70-85 years with Graves' ophthalmopathy. What was sequenced was blood.

CDR3 in DNA: TGTGCCAGCAACACGGGACTAGCGAACACCGGGGAGCTGTTTTTT. The encoded protein is CASNTGLANTGELFF. V and J are TRBV2 and TRBJ2-2; 8 bases are a match to TRBD2. Looked up from germline, CDR1 is SNHLY and CDR2 is FYNNEI. CDR3 length: 15 residues. Trimming cost V 7 bases and J 0 bases; bases outside gene matches: 4.